This T cell receptor beta chain originates from a study of tumor and adjacent non-tumor tissue in lung cancer. A modified ARM-PCR protocol with three rounds of nested PCR amplified TCRbeta. MiXCR, applied by TCRdb to the multiplex PCR reads, yields one record per CDR3 protein. The table has 90,000 to 100,000 distinct CDR3 sequences, about 80% seen once. No cell sorting was done before RNA was extracted from the tissue. More than 3 cm separated this lung sample from the edge of the tumor. The germline gives CDR1 MNHNS, CDR2 SASEGT. This CDR3 comprises 15 residues. V was pared by 4 bases and J by 11 bases, with 11 bases of the junction left unmatched. This clonotype occurred many times.

The V call is TRBV6-1, the J call TRBJ1-4; 9 positions match TRBD1. The clonotype was recovered from a man between 60 and 75 years old with small cell lung cancer. The sample comprised distant non-tumor lung tissue. CDR3 DNA: TGTGCCAGCAGTGTGGGGGGACAGGGATCGGGGAAACTGTTTTTT. Amino acid sequence: CASSVGGQGSGKLFF.